The 24 T cell receptor beta chains listed next were all sequenced from one sample in a study of control samples from healthy donors and cancer patients. Clones were sequenced by immunoSEQ multiplex PCR, and TCRdb holds only the in-frame ones, with some missing. The sample has approximately 150,000 clones, nearly 96% seen once. Sequencing input: blood. These receptors all stem from a woman aged 25 to 39 in good health.

V and J are TRBV9 and TRBJ1-5; D possibly corresponds to TRBD1 (6 bases). CDR3 length: 15 amino acids. V gave up 3 bases and J gave up 0 bases, with 10 bases separating them. In germline, CDR1 is SGDLS, CDR2 YYNGEE. The CDR3 is CASSAQGLSNQPQHF. Here the CDR3 DNA reads TGTGCCAGCAGCGCACAGGGCCTTAGCAATCAGCCCCAGCATTTT.

V and J are TRBV20-1 and TRBJ2-3; 8 bases are a match to TRBD2. CDR1 and CDR2 (germline): DFQATT, SNEGSKA (reference sequence). This CDR3 has 14 residues. With 3 bases clipped from V and 6 bases from J, the junction kept 8 bases outside the gene matches. CDR3 coding DNA: TGCAGTGCTAGTCGGCGGGAGGTTTCCGATACGCAGTATTTT. This gives the protein CSASRREVSDTQYF.

The rearrangement uses TRBV6-5 and TRBJ1-3; D is undetermined. The CDR3 has 12 amino acids. Trimming took off 6 bases at V and 4 bases at J, with 7 bases between the two ends. The germline CDR1 and CDR2 sequences are MNHEY and SVGAGI. CDR3 DNA sequence: TGTGCCAGCAGAACGGGGGGAAACACCATATATTTT. Translated, it gives CASRTGGNTIYF.

The chain is built from TRBV30 and TRBJ1-5; the D is unclear. From germline, CDR1 is GTSNPN and CDR2 SVGIG (reference sequence). The CDR3 has 13 residues. V gave up 5 bases and J gave up 2 bases, with 10 bases separating them. CDR3 nucleotides: TGTGCCTGGGACGGCGAGGGCAATCAGCCCCAGCATTTT. Translated: CAWDGEGNQPQHF. The whole variable domain, remainder taken from reference TRBV30 and TRBJ1-5, is SQTIHQWPATLVQPVGSPLSLECTVEGTSNPNLYWYRQAAGRGLQLLFYSVGIGQISSEVPQNLSASRPQDRQFILSSKKLLLSDSGFYLCAWDGEGNQPQHFGDGTRLSIL.

The chain uses TRBV5-4 and TRBJ2-1; D is unresolved. Trimming left V 2 bases short and J 5 bases short, with 17 bases between. CDR3 length: 16 amino acids. The germline V gene has CDR1 SGHNT and CDR2 YYREEE (reference sequence). The CDR3 DNA follows: TGTGCCAGCAGCTTTTGGCCCGAACAGAATAACAATGAGCAGTTCTTC. Residues: CASSFWPEQNNNEQFF.

This chain joins TRBV2 and TRBJ1-5, with no clear D. This CDR3 comprises 12 residues. Trimming left V 7 bases short and J 1 base short, with 5 bases between. The germline CDR1 and CDR2 sequences are SNHLY and FYNNEI. The CDR3 DNA sequence: TGTGCCAGCACCCACAGCAATCAGCCCCAGCATTTT. Translating gives CASTHSNQPQHF.

J is TRBJ2-5 and V is TRBV4-2, with 8 positions matching TRBD1. The length of the CDR3 is 15 residues. Germline assignment: CDR1 LGHNA and CDR2 YNFKEQ. V lost 4 bases and J lost 0; bases outside the gene matches: 4. The CDR3 DNA reads TGTGCCAGCAGCCGAAGACAGGGGTACCAAGAGACCCAGTACTTC. Translated, it gives CASSRRQGYQETQYF.

This clone showed up just once. The gene calls are TRBV24-1 and TRBJ2-1, with 8 bases fitting TRBD2. V lost 9 bases, J lost 9 bases, and 9 bases stayed unmatched. In germline, CDR1 is KGHDR, CDR2 SFDVKD. The CDR3 covers 13 residues. The CDR3 nucleotides read TGTGCCACCGAGTCGGGGGGGCGCCGTGAGCAGTTCTTC. This codes for CATESGGRREQFF.

The chain links TRBV11-1 to TRBJ1-4; TRBD1 aligns across 8 bases. Germline assignment: CDR1 SGHAT and CDR2 FQDESV (reference sequence). The ends lost 5 bases at V and 7 bases at J; junction bases unmatched: 9. This CDR3 has 15 amino acids. CDR3 amino acids: CASSIRGQGGEKLFF. CDR3 DNA: TGTGCCAGCAGCATCCGCGGACAGGGTGGTGAAAAACTGTTTTTT. Using reference TRBV11-1 and TRBJ1-4 for the parts outside the CDR3, the full variable domain is EAEVAQSPRYKITEKSQAVAFWCDPISGHATLYWYRQILGQGPELLVQFQDESVVDDSQLPKDRFSAERLKGVDSTLKIQPAELGDSAMYLCASSIRGQGGEKLFFGSGTQLSVL.

This chain links TRBV19 with TRBJ2-2; 11 bases agree with TRBD1. Germline CDR1 LNHDA, CDR2 SQIVND (reference sequence). Unmatched junction bases numbered 5, after V lost 6 bases and J lost 5 bases. The CDR3 consists of 15 residues. In DNA, the CDR3 is TGTGCCAGTAGCGGACAGGGGGCGCTTACCGGGGAGCTGTTTTTT. Its translation is CASSGQGALTGELFF.

J is TRBJ2-1 and V is TRBV7-9, with unresolved D. CDR1 is SEHNR, CDR2 FQNEAQ, per germline (reference sequence). This CDR3 spans 14 amino acids. V was pared by 2 bases and J by 5 bases, with 10 bases between. This chain's CDR3 is CASSLTTENNEQFF. CDR3 nucleotides: TGTGCCAGCAGCTTAACAACAGAGAACAATGAGCAGTTCTTC.

This chain joins TRBV7-8 and TRBJ2-1, with 10 bases that match TRBD2. The germline V gene has CDR1 SGHVS and CDR2 FQNEAQ. Losses at the gene ends were 1 base for V and 4 bases for J; bases not matched to a gene: 10. The CDR3 spans 18 residues. In DNA form, the CDR3 reads TGTGCCAGCAGCTTAGTAGCCCAGCGGGGGGGAGAATACAATGAGCAGTTCTTC. It encodes CASSLVAQRGGEYNEQFF.

The chain uses TRBV2 and TRBJ2-7; D tentatively fits TRBD1 or TRBD2 (6 bases each). Germline V gene lookup returns CDR1 SNHLY and CDR2 FYNNEI. This CDR3 comprises 13 residues. Trimming stripped 6 bases from V and 5 bases from J, with 14 bases between. This chain's CDR3 is CASRRGAQDEQYF. The CDR3, as DNA: TGTGCCAGCAGGAGGGGGGCTCAGGACGAGCAGTACTTC.

The V gene is TRBV24-1, the J gene TRBJ2-1; no firm D call. The CDR3 is 13 amino acids. V was pared by 7 bases and J by 8 bases, with 14 bases between. CDR1 is KGHDR, CDR2 SFDVKD, per germline. The CDR3 DNA sequence: TGTGCCACCAGCCTTCTCGCGTTCGATGAGCAGTTCTTC. Protein sequence: CATSLLAFDEQFF.

This CDR3 is CASSAYGAGGARNSPLHF. DNA for the CDR3: TGTGCCAGCAGCGCCTATGGCGCAGGGGGCGCGAGGAATTCACCCCTCCACTTT. This chain connects TRBV11-2 to TRBJ1-6; 8 bases align to TRBD1. The J segment lost 7 bases and the V segment lost 5 bases, leaving 16 bases of the junction unmatched. The germline CDR1 and CDR2 sequences are SGHAT and FQNNGV. This CDR3 is built from 18 residues.

The rearrangement joins TRBV5-1 to TRBJ2-1, with 12 positions matching TRBD2. The germline CDR1 and CDR2 sequences are SGHRS and YFSETQ. The CDR3 sequence is 15 residues long. The V segment lost 4 bases and the J segment 5 bases; nucleotides outside the gene matches: 4. The CDR3 sequence: CASSELAGGDNEQFF. For the CDR3, the DNA is TGCGCCAGCAGCGAACTAGCGGGAGGAGACAATGAGCAGTTCTTC.

V usage is TRBV7-6 and J usage is TRBJ2-2; D may be TRBD1 or TRBD2 (5 bases each). CDR1 and CDR2 (germline): SGHVS, FNYEAQ. The CDR3 totals 14 residues. Trimming shortened V by 5 bases and J by 5 bases, and 12 bases separated the two germline ends. In DNA form, the CDR3 reads TGTGCCAGCAGCACCAATGGGGGAACCGGGGAGCTGTTTTTT. This encodes CASSTNGGTGELFF.

This rearrangement joins TRBV12-5 to TRBJ2-4, with 9 bases lining up with TRBD2. The CDR3 loop spans 18 amino acids. Unmatched junction bases numbered 6, after V lost 0 bases and J lost 0 bases. CDR1 LGHNT and CDR2 FRNRAP come from the germline V gene. The CDR3 bases are TGTGCTAGTGGTTTGGTATGTAGCGGGGGATTAGCCAAAAACATTCAGTACTTC. Translated, it gives CASGLVCSGGLAKNIQYF.

J is TRBJ1-1 and V is TRBV14; tentatively, D is TRBD1 (6 bases). Between the trimmed V and J ends, which lost 0 bases and 5 bases, there was a span of 16 bases. The CDR3 spans 16 residues. From germline, CDR1 is SGHDN and CDR2 FVKESK. The CDR3 sequence is CASSQEGVEGGTEAFF. The CDR3 DNA sequence: TGTGCCAGCAGCCAAGAGGGCGTGGAGGGGGGAACTGAAGCTTTCTTT.

V is TRBV18 and J is TRBJ2-2; the D gene is possibly TRBD2 (6 bases). Between the trimmed V and J ends, which lost 2 bases and 4 bases, there was a span of 14 bases. The CDR3 extends over 16 amino acids. The germline CDR1 and CDR2 sequences are KGHSH and LQKENI. CDR3 loop: CASSPSLGGSTGELFF. Written as DNA, the CDR3 is TGTGCCAGCTCACCATCCCTGGGGGGATCCACCGGGGAGCTGTTTTTT.

The J gene is TRBJ2-3, the V gene TRBV15; 9 bases are shared with TRBD2. V gave up 1 base and J gave up 1 base; unmatched junction bases: 6. The CDR3 is 17 residues long. CDR1 is LNHNV, CDR2 YYDKDF, per germline (reference sequence). This CDR3 is CATSRAMLAGRTDTQYF. CDR3 nucleotide sequence: TGTGCCACCAGCAGAGCTATGCTAGCGGGACGCACAGATACGCAGTATTTT.

The rearrangement joins TRBV28 to TRBJ2-7; possible D gene TRBD2, 6 bases. The length of the CDR3 is 13 residues. Germline loops: CDR1 MDHEN, CDR2 SYDVKM. The V gene lost 4 bases and the J gene lost 0 bases, with 7 bases spanning the gap. The CDR3 is CASSWDSSYEQYF. The CDR3, as DNA: TGTGCCAGCAGTTGGGACTCCTCCTACGAGCAGTACTTC.

The chain carries TRBV7-2 and TRBJ2-1; D gene ambiguous. The length of the CDR3 is 12 residues. Germline assignment: CDR1 SGHTA and CDR2 FQGNSA. V was pared by 5 bases and J by 15 bases, with 17 bases between. The CDR3 is CASSAGRLSTFF. The CDR3 DNA sequence: TGTGCCAGCAGCGCAGGCAGGCTGAGCACGTTCTTC. Full variable domain (missing parts from reference TRBV7-2 and TRBJ2-1): GAGVSQSPSNKVTEKGKDVELRCDPISGHTALYWYRQSLGQGLEFLIYFQGNSAPDKSGLPSDRFSAERTGGSVSTLTIQRTQQEDSAVYLCASSAGRLSTFFGPGTRLTVL.

V is TRBV27 and J is TRBJ1-5; D remains ambiguous. Trimming took 3 bases from V and 0 from J, leaving 9 bases between them. Germline V lookup: CDR1 MNHEY, CDR2 SMNVEV (reference sequence). CDR3 size: 15 residues. For the CDR3, the DNA is TGTGCCAGCAGTTTGAGAGGGTATAGCAATCAGCCCCAGCATTTT. It is translated as CASSLRGYSNQPQHF.